Presented here are 15 T cell receptor beta chains from one specimen sequenced in a study of identical twins. TCRdb ran MiXCR on the 5' RACE reads and lists one entry per CDR3 protein. The table lists around 230,000 distinct CDR3 sequences, around a tenth of them singletons. The source material was memory (CD45RO+) T cells sorted from blood. These TCRs come from a woman in her late teens or twenties in good health.

This clonotype was counted ten times or more. The chain is built from TRBV20-1 and TRBJ1-1; D is uncertain. V lost 0 bases and J lost 11, with 13 bases in between. Germline CDR1 and CDR2: DFQATT and SNEGSKA (reference sequence). The CDR3 contains 12 residues. The CDR3 DNA follows: TGCAGTGCTAGAGATCCCCTCAAAGGGGCTTTCTTT. Translation: CSARDPLKGAFF.

This chain links TRBV11-3 with TRBJ2-1; no clear D. The germline gives CDR1 SGHNT, CDR2 YENEEA. The CDR3 contains 14 residues. Deletions cut 5 bases from V and 6 bases from J, with 14 bases between. Here the CDR3 reads CASSRTNLGNEQFF. The CDR3 DNA follows: TGTGCCAGCAGCCGAACAAACCTAGGCAATGAGCAGTTCTTC.

The chain links TRBV6-1 to TRBJ2-7, with TRBD1 as a possible D gene (6 bases). This CDR3 is 12 amino acids long. The germline gives CDR1 MNHNS, CDR2 SASEGT. V dropped 7 bases and J dropped 3 bases, with 10 bases sitting between them. CDR3: CASIGQLYEQYF. CDR3 nucleotide sequence: TGTGCCAGCATAGGACAGCTCTACGAGCAGTACTTC.

The table lists this clonotype with a few counts. This chain uses TRBV5-1 with TRBJ2-7, with TRBD2 matching 9 bases. Germline V gene data show CDR1 as SGHRS and CDR2 as YFSETQ. CDR3 length: 15 residues. V lost 0 bases to trimming and J lost 2 bases; unmatched junction nucleotides: 3. This CDR3 is CASSLEPSGAYEQYF. CDR3 nucleotide sequence: TGCGCCAGCAGCTTGGAGCCTAGCGGGGCCTACGAGCAGTACTTC.

This rearrangement joins TRBV20-1 to TRBJ2-7; no clear D. The CDR3 has 12 residues. The V end was cut by 7 bases, the J end by 5 bases, with 15 bases between. The V gene's germline CDR1 is DFQATT and CDR2 SNEGSKA (reference sequence). CDR3 sequence reads: CSGISWAHEQYF. CDR3 bases: TGCAGTGGGATCTCCTGGGCCCACGAGCAGTACTTC.

This clonotype was seen repeatedly, ten times or more. CDR3 sequence: CASSSGGAVQETQYF. The CDR3 DNA is TGTGCCAGCAGTTCCGGGGGTGCTGTCCAAGAGACCCAGTACTTC. V is TRBV12-3 or TRBV12-4 and J is TRBJ2-5; D might be TRBD2 (6 bases). Trimming took 4 bases from V and 1 from J, leaving 13 bases between them. The CDR3 covers 15 residues.

The chain links TRBV9 to TRBJ2-5; 8 bases line up with TRBD2. The V and J ends lost 4 bases and 5 bases, in that order; junction bases with no gene match: 4. The length of the CDR3 is 13 residues. Germline CDR1 SGDLS, CDR2 YYNGEE. The CDR3 DNA reads TGTGCCAGCAGCCCGGGAGGGTGGGAGACCCAGTACTTC. Protein: CASSPGGWETQYF.

CDR3 in DNA: TGTGCCAGCAGCTCTCAGGGGGATACGCAGTATTTT. It encodes CASSSQGDTQYF. The chain has TRBV5-5 and TRBJ2-3, with D possibly being TRBD1 (6 bases). The V end lost 3 bases, the J end lost 6 bases, and 8 bases lay between the germline ends. Germline V CDR1 and CDR2: SGHKS, YYEKEE (reference sequence). The CDR3 covers 12 residues.

This clonotype has just a few counts. The chain combines TRBV7-9 with TRBJ2-3; a weak D match, TRBD1 (5 bases). The germline V gene has CDR1 SEHNR and CDR2 FQNEAQ (reference sequence). This CDR3 region has 15 residues. Trimming shortened V by 3 bases and J by 0 bases, and 10 bases separated the two germline ends. CDR3 bases: TGTGCCAGCAGCTTTAGGGGTACGAGCACAGATACGCAGTATTTT. This sequence encodes CASSFRGTSTDTQYF.

This clonotype was counted ten times or more. The gene calls are TRBV7-2 and TRBJ1-1, with a possible D match to TRBD1 (5 bases). The V gene's germline CDR1 is SGHTA and CDR2 FQGNSA. This CDR3 region has 14 residues. The germline V and J ends were trimmed by 1 base and 5 bases, with 11 bases remaining between them. The CDR3 protein is CASSLGAGGTEAFF. The CDR3 nucleotides read TGTGCCAGCAGCTTAGGTGCGGGGGGAACTGAAGCTTTCTTT. The full variable domain, its missing parts supplied by reference TRBV7-2 and TRBJ1-1, is GAGVSQSPSNKVTEKGKDVELRCDPISGHTALYWYRQSLGQGLEFLIYFQGNSAPDKSGLPSDRFSAERTGGSVSTLTIQRTQQEDSAVYLCASSLGAGGTEAFFGQGTRLTVV.

This clonotype was recorded a few times. The chain combines TRBV11-2 with TRBJ2-1; no reliable D call. V lost 1 base, J lost 4 bases, and 11 bases lay in between. Germline CDR1 is SGHAT and CDR2 is FQNNGV. The CDR3 totals 15 residues. The DNA for the CDR3 is TGTGCCAGCAGCTTAGTAGTGGGTGGGTACAATGAGCAGTTCTTC. It specifies CASSLVVGGYNEQFF.

This clonotype has only a few counts. V gene TRBV7-2 combines with J gene TRBJ1-4, with D hard to call. The germline V gene encodes CDR1 SGHTA and CDR2 FQGNSA. Trimming removed 2 bases from V and 8 bases from J, with 9 bases in between. CDR3 size: 13 residues. CDR3 residues: CASSLLSVEKLFF. In nucleotides, the CDR3 is TGTGCCAGCAGCTTACTATCGGTGGAAAAACTGTTTTTT.

In this sample, this clonotype turned up many times. The chain uses TRBV5-1 and TRBJ2-3; D unresolved. Germline loops: CDR1 SGHRS, CDR2 YFSETQ. The CDR3 consists of 12 residues. The V end lost 4 bases, the J end lost 2 bases, and 5 bases lay between the germline ends. The CDR3 sequence is CASSLTTDTQYF. CDR3 coding DNA: TGCGCCAGCAGCCTTACCACAGATACGCAGTATTTT.

This clonotype was picked up many times. The genes are TRBV29-1 and TRBJ2-7; D ambiguous. The ends were cut back, 7 bases at V and 2 bases at J, with 18 bases in the middle. Germline V gene sequence: CDR1 SQVTM, CDR2 ANQGSEA. This CDR3 contains 14 residues. The CDR3 bases are TGCAGCGCAACCAAGGGCCTAGGGACCTACGAGCAGTACTTC. Translating gives CSATKGLGTYEQYF.

The chain carries TRBV30 and TRBJ2-1, with 11 bases that match TRBD2. Germline CDR1 GTSNPN, CDR2 SVGIG (reference sequence). V lost 8 bases and J lost 8; bases outside the gene matches: 11. This CDR3 region has 14 residues. This CDR3 is CARVLAGAFDEQFF. The CDR3 bases are TGTGCCAGAGTACTAGCGGGGGCCTTTGATGAGCAGTTCTTC.